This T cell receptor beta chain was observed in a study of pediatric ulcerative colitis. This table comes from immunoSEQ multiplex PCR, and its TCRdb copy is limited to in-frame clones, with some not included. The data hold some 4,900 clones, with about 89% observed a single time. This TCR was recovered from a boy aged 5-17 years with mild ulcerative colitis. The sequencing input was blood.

The chain's CDR3 is CASSERRGQPQHF. The CDR3 nucleotides read TGCGCCAGCAGTGAACGACGAGGCCAGCCCCAGCATTTT. The J gene is TRBJ1-5, the V gene TRBV10-1, with D unresolved. The V and J ends lost 3 bases and 7 bases respectively, with 10 bases between them. Germline CDR1 and CDR2: WNHNN and SYGVQD (reference sequence). The CDR3 is 13 amino acids.